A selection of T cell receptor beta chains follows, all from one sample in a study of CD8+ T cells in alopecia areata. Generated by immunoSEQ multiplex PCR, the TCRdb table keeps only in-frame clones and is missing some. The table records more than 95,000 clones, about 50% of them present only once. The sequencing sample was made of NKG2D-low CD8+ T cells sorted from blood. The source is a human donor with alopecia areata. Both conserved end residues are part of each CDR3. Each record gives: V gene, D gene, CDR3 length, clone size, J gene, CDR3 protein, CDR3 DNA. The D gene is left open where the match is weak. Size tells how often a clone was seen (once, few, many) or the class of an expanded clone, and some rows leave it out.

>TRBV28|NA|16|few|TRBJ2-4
CASSDPGQGLLNIQYF
TGTGCCAGCAGCGATCCTGGCCAGGGACTTTTAAACATTCAGTACTTC
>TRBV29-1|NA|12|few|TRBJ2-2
CSGLAGPGELFF
TGCAGCGGTCTGGCAGGCCCCGGGGAGCTGTTTTTT
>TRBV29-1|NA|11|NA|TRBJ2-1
CSVDRFNEQFF
TGCAGCGTTGATCGTTTTAATGAGCAGTTCTTC
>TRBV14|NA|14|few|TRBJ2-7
CASSQSLASYEQYF
TGTGCCAGCAGCCAATCACTAGCCTCCTACGAGCAGTACTTC
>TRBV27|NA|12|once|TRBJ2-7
CASSRIDGEQYF
TGTGCCAGCAGTAGAATAGACGGTGAGCAGTACTTC
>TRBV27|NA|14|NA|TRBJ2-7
CASSLQGSSYEQYF
TGTGCCAGCAGTTTACAGGGAAGCTCCTACGAGCAGTACTTC
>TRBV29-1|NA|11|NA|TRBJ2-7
CSVVSRGEQYF
TGCAGCGTTGTCAGCAGGGGCGAGCAGTACTTC
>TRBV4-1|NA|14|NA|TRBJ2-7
CASSQVYEGREQYF
TGCGCCAGCAGCCAGGTTTATGAGGGGCGCGAGCAGTACTTC
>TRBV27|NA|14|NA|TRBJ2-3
CASSTNLEADTQYF
TGTGCCAGCAGTACAAACCTAGAAGCAGATACGCAGTATTTT
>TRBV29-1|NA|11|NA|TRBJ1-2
CSVERRNGYTF
TGCAGCGTTGAAAGGAGAAATGGCTACACCTTC
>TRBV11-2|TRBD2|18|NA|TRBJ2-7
CASSLKVGGRGPSYEQYF
TGTGCCAGCAGCTTGAAGGTCGGCGGGAGGGGCCCCTCCTACGAGCAGTACTTC
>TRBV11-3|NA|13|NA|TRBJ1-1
CASSVQENTEAFF
TGTGCCAGCAGCGTACAAGAGAACACTGAAGCTTTCTTT
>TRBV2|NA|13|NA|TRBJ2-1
CASRTSSYNEQFF
TGTGCCAGCAGGACGAGCTCCTACAATGAGCAGTTCTTC
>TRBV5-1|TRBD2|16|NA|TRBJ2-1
CASSSTGGGPSNEQFF
TGCGCCAGCAGCTCCACTGGGGGAGGGCCATCCAATGAGCAGTTCTTC
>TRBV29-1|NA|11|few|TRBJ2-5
CSARRGETQYF
TGCAGCGCAAGAAGGGGGGAGACCCAGTACTTC
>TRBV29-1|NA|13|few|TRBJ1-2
CSVGFVGPYGYTF
TGCAGCGTGGGATTTGTGGGGCCGTATGGCTACACCTTC
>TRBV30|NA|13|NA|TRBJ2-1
CAWSVSRSHEQFF
TGTGCCTGGAGTGTATCCCGCAGCCATGAGCAGTTCTTC
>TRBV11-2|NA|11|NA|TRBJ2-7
CASSSSYEQYF
TGTGCCAGCAGCTCGTCCTACGAGCAGTACTTC
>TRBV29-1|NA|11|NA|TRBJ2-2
CGALNTGELFF
TGCGGCGCACTCAACACCGGGGAGCTGTTTTTT
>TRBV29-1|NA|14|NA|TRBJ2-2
CSASGTGNTGELFF
TGCAGCGCTTCCGGGACTGGGAACACCGGGGAGCTGTTTTTT
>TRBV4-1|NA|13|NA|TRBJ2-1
CASSQDRVGEQFF
TGCGCCAGCAGCCAAGATAGAGTGGGTGAGCAGTTCTTC
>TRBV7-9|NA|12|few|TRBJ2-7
CASSHGPSEQYF
TGTGCCAGCAGCCACGGGCCTTCGGAGCAGTACTTC
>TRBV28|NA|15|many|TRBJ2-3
CASTGSDRHTDTQYF
TGTGCCAGCACGGGTTCGGACAGACACACAGATACGCAGTATTTT
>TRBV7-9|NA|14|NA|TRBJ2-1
CASSRYGQPNEQFF
TGTGCCAGCAGCCGATACGGCCAACCCAATGAGCAGTTCTTC
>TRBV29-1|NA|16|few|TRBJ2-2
CSVEDLHEPNTGELFF
TGCAGCGTTGAAGATCTTCACGAGCCGAACACCGGGGAGCTGTTTTTT
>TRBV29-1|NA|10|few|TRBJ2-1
CSVVYNEQFF
TGCAGCGTTGTGTACAATGAGCAGTTCTTC
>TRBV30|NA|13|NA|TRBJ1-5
CAWSGGGNQPQHF
TGTGCCTGGAGTGGCGGGGGGAATCAGCCCCAGCATTTT
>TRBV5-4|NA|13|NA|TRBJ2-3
CASSLDGADTQYF
TGTGCCAGCAGCTTGGACGGGGCAGATACGCAGTATTTT
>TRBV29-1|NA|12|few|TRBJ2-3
CSIDGGTDTQYF
TGCAGCATCGACGGGGGCACAGATACGCAGTATTTT
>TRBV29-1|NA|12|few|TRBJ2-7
CSVQDATYEQYF
TGCAGCGTACAGGACGCCACCTACGAGCAGTACTTC
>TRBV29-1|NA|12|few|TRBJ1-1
CSVDAYGTEAFF
TGCAGCGTTGACGCGTATGGCACTGAAGCTTTCTTT
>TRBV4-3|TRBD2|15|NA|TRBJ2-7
CASSANPGLGYEQYF
TGCGCCAGCAGCGCTAACCCGGGACTAGGCTACGAGCAGTACTTC
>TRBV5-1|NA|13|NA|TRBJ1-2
CASSLQAPKGYTF
TGTGCCAGCAGCTTACAGGCACCAAAAGGCTACACCTTC
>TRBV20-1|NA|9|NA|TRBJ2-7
CSAGYEQYF
TGCAGTGCAGGCTACGAGCAGTACTTC
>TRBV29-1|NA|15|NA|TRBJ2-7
CSVGGHLWGGYEQYF
TGCAGCGTTGGGGGCCATCTATGGGGAGGTTACGAGCAGTACTTC
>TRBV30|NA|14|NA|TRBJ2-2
CALELFGEGGELFF
TGTGCTTTGGAGCTGTTTGGCGAGGGCGGGGAGCTGTTTTTT
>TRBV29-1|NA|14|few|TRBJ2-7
CSVGGGRVTYEQYF
TGCAGCGTTGGGGGAGGAAGGGTCACCTACGAGCAGTACTTC
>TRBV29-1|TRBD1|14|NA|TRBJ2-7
CSVGGQGVSYEQYF
TGCAGCGTTGGGGGACAGGGGGTCTCCTACGAGCAGTACTTC
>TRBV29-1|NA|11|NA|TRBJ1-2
CSVPGTHGYTF
TGCAGTGTCCCAGGCACCCATGGCTACACCTTC
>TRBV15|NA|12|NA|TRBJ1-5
CATSRGGGEQHF
TGTGCCACCAGCAGAGGCGGGGGAGAACAGCATTTT
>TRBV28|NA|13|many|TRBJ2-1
CASSPSGSGEQFF
TGTGCCAGCAGTCCCTCGGGATCGGGTGAGCAGTTCTTC
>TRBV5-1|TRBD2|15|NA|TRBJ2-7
CASSPAGGETYEQYF
TGCGCCAGCAGCCCGGCGGGGGGCGAAACCTACGAGCAGTACTTC
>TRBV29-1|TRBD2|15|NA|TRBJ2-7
CSVETRDYRSYEQYF
TGCAGCGTTGAAACCCGGGACTACAGATCCTACGAGCAGTACTTC
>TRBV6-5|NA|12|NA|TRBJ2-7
CASSTKAYEQYF
TGTGCCAGCAGTACTAAGGCCTACGAGCAGTACTTC
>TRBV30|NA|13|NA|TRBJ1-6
CAWRQGPNSPLHF
TGTGCCTGGAGACAGGGACCCAATTCACCCCTCCACTTT
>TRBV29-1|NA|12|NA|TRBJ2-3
CSVPALADTQYF
TGCAGCGTCCCCGCCTTGGCAGATACGCAGTATTTT
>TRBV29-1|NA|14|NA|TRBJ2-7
CSVEIATPSYEQYF
TGCAGCGTTGAAATAGCCACCCCTTCCTACGAGCAGTACTTC
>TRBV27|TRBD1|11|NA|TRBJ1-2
CDSTGGDGYTF
TGTGACTCGACAGGGGGAGATGGCTACACCTTC
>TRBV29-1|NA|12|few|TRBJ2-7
CSVASDLGEQYF
TGCAGCGTTGCGTCAGATCTTGGGGAGCAGTACTTC
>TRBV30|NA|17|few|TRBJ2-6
CAWTVDTFGSGANVLTF
TGTGCCTGGACGGTGGACACTTTCGGCTCTGGGGCCAACGTCCTGACTTTC
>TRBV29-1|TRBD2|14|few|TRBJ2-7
CSVEMSSGDYEQYF
TGCAGCGTTGAAATGTCTAGCGGGGACTACGAGCAGTACTTC
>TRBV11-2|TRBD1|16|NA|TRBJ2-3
CASSPIRDRGTDTQYF
TGTGCCAGCAGCCCCATCAGGGACAGGGGCACAGATACGCAGTATTTT
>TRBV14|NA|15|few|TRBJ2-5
CASSQGTDSVETQYF
TGTGCCAGCAGCCAAGGGACAGATAGTGTGGAGACCCAGTACTTC
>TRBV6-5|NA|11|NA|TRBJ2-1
CASSSGNEQFF
TGTGCCAGCTCGTCGGGCAATGAGCAGTTCTTC
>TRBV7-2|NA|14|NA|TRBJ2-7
CASSLGYSPLEQYF
TGTGCCAGCAGCTTAGGGTATTCTCCGCTCGAGCAGTACTTC